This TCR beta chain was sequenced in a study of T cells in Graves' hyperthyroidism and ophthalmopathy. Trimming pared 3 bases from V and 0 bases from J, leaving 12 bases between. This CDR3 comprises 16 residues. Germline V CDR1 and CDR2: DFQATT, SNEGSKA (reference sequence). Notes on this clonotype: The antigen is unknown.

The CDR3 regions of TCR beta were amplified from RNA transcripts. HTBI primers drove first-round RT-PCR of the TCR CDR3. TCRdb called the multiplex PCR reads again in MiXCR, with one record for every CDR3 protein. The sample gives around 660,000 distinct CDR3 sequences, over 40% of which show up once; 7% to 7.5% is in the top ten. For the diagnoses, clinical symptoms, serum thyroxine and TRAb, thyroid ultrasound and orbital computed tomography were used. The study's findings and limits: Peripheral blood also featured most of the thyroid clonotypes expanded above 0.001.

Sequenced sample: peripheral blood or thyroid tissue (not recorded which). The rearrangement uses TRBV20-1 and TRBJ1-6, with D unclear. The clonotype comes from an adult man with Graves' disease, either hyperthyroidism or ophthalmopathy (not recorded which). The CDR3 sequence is CSARAGFSSYNSPLHF. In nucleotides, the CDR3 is TGCAGTGCTAGGGCGGGGTTCAGCTCCTATAATTCACCCCTCCACTTT.